The 20 T cell receptor beta chains below come from one sample, sequenced in a study of blood T cell repertoires in COVID-19. The data were produced by immunoSEQ multiplex PCR, yet TCRdb's version contains in-frame clones alone and is incomplete. The sample holds under 250,000 clones; roughly 83% are singletons and the top ten take about 1.3%. Sequenced sample: PBMCs or T cells enriched from blood (not recorded which). The receptor set was obtained from a woman in her forties with acute COVID-19.

V gene TRBV2 combines with J gene TRBJ1-4; TRBD1 matches 10 bases. Germline CDR1 SNHLY, CDR2 FYNNEI. After removal of 4 bases from V and 8 bases from J, the junction contained 4 bases not matched to a gene. The CDR3 sequence is 14 residues long. CDR3 amino acids: CASSAGTGVEKLFF. The DNA of the CDR3 is TGTGCCAGCAGTGCCGGGACAGGGGTGGAAAAACTGTTTTTT.

The rearrangement joins TRBV9 to TRBJ2-1; 9 nucleotides line up with TRBD1. The V gene end was trimmed by 0 bases and the J gene end by 7 bases; junction bases not matched to a gene: 14. The CDR3 spans 18 residues. Per germline, CDR1 SGDLS and CDR2 YYNGEE. This CDR3 reads CASSVGTEGQGGKNEQFF. The CDR3, as DNA: TGTGCCAGCAGCGTAGGAACTGAGGGACAGGGTGGAAAGAATGAGCAGTTCTTC.

This clone was recorded a few times. The rearrangement links TRBV3-1 (or the pseudogene TRBV3-2) to TRBJ2-3; TRBD2 matches 7 bases. The ends lost 4 bases at V and 4 bases at J; junction bases unmatched: 14. CDR1 and CDR2 from the germline V gene are LGHDT and YNNKEL (reference sequence). This CDR3 has 17 residues. This CDR3 reads CASSLKGTTREADTQYF. CDR3 DNA sequence: TGTGCCAGCAGCCTCAAGGGGACTACCCGGGAGGCAGATACGCAGTATTTT.

The gene calls are TRBV28 and TRBJ1-1; D might be TRBD1 (6 bases). The CDR3 runs 15 residues. V lost 2 bases and J 4 bases, leaving 14 bases between the germline ends. Germline lookup yields CDR1 MDHEN and CDR2 SYDVKM. This chain's CDR3 is CASSLGAGAGTEAFF. The CDR3, as DNA: TGTGCCAGCAGTTTAGGGGCGGGGGCAGGCACTGAAGCTTTCTTT.

V and J are TRBV12-3 or TRBV12-4 and TRBJ2-1; D possibly corresponds to TRBD2 (6 bases). Trimming removed 5 bases from V and 12 bases from J, with 17 bases in between. The CDR3 spans 13 residues. Here the CDR3 DNA reads TGTGCCAGCAGTCTCGGGGGACTGACGCCGCAGTTCTTC. It codes for CASSLGGLTPQFF.

The chain couples TRBV10-3 to TRBJ2-4; the match to TRBD2 covers 8 bases. Trimming took 4 bases from V and 8 from J; bases not matched to a gene: 16. Germline-derived CDR1 and CDR2 are ENHRY and SYGVKD. This CDR3 comprises 17 residues. Written as DNA, the CDR3 is TGTGCCATCAGTGGAAGAGACGGGAGGGCCTCAAGGGACATTCAGTACTTC. Translation: CAISGRDGRASRDIQYF.

The rearrangement joins TRBV14 to TRBJ2-1, with D perhaps matching TRBD1 (6 bases). The CDR3 length is 16 residues. Germline CDR1 and CDR2: SGHDN and FVKESK. V lost 4 bases and J lost 2, with 15 bases in between. The CDR3 reads CASSLRGPGAYNEQFF. The CDR3 region has the DNA TGTGCCAGCAGCCTACGCGGGCCAGGGGCCTACAATGAGCAGTTCTTC.

This clone occurred once. This chain links TRBV19 with TRBJ1-1; possible D gene TRBD1, 5 bases. The CDR3 is made up of 15 amino acids. Deletions cut 3 bases from V and 0 bases from J, with 11 bases between. Germline V CDR1 and CDR2: LNHDA, SQIVND (reference sequence). The CDR3 protein is CASSIGAGLNTEAFF. The CDR3 coding sequence is TGTGCCAGTAGTATTGGTGCAGGGTTGAACACTGAAGCTTTCTTT. Based on the CDR3 plus reference TRBV19 and TRBJ1-1, the full variable domain is DGGITQSPKYLFRKEGQNVTLSCEQNLNHDAMYWYRQDPGQGLRLIYYSQIVNDFQKGDIAEGYSVSREKKESFPLTVTSAQKNPTAFYLCASSIGAGLNTEAFFGQGTRLTVV.

This chain links TRBV7-8 with TRBJ2-3, with 8 bases aligning to TRBD2. The CDR3 consists of 16 residues. V trimming: 5 bases; J trimming: 2 bases; junction bases outside the gene matches: 9. Germline V gene data show CDR1 as SGHVS and CDR2 as FQNEAQ. CDR3 DNA: TGTGCCAGCAGCGGAAGGGGAGCGGGGGACACAGATACGCAGTATTTT. Amino acid sequence: CASSGRGAGDTDTQYF. The whole variable domain, filled in from reference TRBV7-8 and TRBJ2-3, reads GAGVSQSPRYKVAKRGQDVALRCDPISGHVSLFWYQQALGQGPEFLTYFQNEAQLDKSGLPSDRFFAERPEGSVSTLKIQRTQQEDSAVYLCASSGRGAGDTDTQYFGPGTRLTVL.

The CDR3 reads CASGPGGPGAEAFF. The DNA for the CDR3 is TGTGCCAGTGGCCCAGGGGGCCCGGGGGCTGAAGCTTTCTTT. The chain recombines TRBV27 with TRBJ1-1, with 8 bases identical to TRBD1. Germline assignment: CDR1 MNHEY and CDR2 SMNVEV (reference sequence). Trimming cost V 9 bases and J 6 bases; bases outside gene matches: 12. This CDR3 region has 14 residues.

In this sample, this clone turned up once. This chain connects TRBV3-1 (or the pseudogene TRBV3-2) to TRBJ1-3, with a weak D call TRBD1 (6 bases). Germline loops: CDR1 LGHDT, CDR2 YNNKEL (reference sequence). The ends were cut back, 2 bases at V and 2 bases at J, with 7 bases in the middle. This CDR3 is 14 amino acids long. CDR3 sequence: CASSQRTAGNTIYF. CDR3 sequence (DNA): TGTGCCAGCAGCCAAAGGACAGCTGGAAACACCATATATTTT.

The chain combines TRBV11-2 with TRBJ2-7, with TRBD1 matching over 9 bases. The junction had 2 bases not matched to a gene; V was cut back by 5 bases and J by 0 bases. The CDR3 totals 14 residues. The germline V gene encodes CDR1 SGHAT and CDR2 FQNNGV. CDR3 coding DNA: TGTGCCAGCAGCCGACAGGGGGTCTCCTACGAGCAGTACTTC. Translated, it gives CASSRQGVSYEQYF.

The rearrangement joins TRBV2 to TRBJ2-3; D perhaps matches TRBD1 (5 bases). The CDR3 covers 15 residues. The germline gives CDR1 SNHLY, CDR2 FYNNEI. V lost 3 bases and J 0 bases, leaving 10 bases between the germline ends. CDR3 sequence reads: CASSDRVSSTDTQYF. The DNA for the CDR3 is TGTGCCAGCAGTGACAGGGTCTCTAGCACAGATACGCAGTATTTT. The entire variable domain, with the rest obtained from reference TRBV2 and TRBJ2-3, is as follows: EPEVTQTPSHQVTQMGQEVILRCVPISNHLYFYWYRQILGQKVEFLVSFYNNEISEKSEIFDDQFSVERPDGSNFTLKIRSTKLEDSAMYFCASSDRVSSTDTQYFGPGTRLTVL.

The J gene is TRBJ1-2, the V gene TRBV6-1; 9 bases are shared with TRBD1. Germline V gene data show CDR1 as MNHNS and CDR2 as SASEGT. The length of the CDR3 is 14 residues. The trim removed 2 bases at V and 4 bases at J, leaving 2 bases unmatched. The CDR3, as DNA: TGTGCCAGCAGTGAAACAGGGGGCGCCTATGGCTACACCTTC. Translated, it gives CASSETGGAYGYTF.

This chain connects TRBV3-1 (or the pseudogene TRBV3-2) to TRBJ1-3, with unresolved D. Germline V gives CDR1 LGHDT, CDR2 YNNKEL (reference sequence). CDR3 size: 14 residues. Trimming took off 4 bases at V and 9 bases at J, with 16 bases between the two ends. The CDR3 DNA reads TGTGCCAGCAGCCCCCACGATATCGGTGGCACCATATATTTT. Protein: CASSPHDIGGTIYF.

The CDR3 DNA is TGTGCCACCAGTGAGCGTCCGGGACAGGTCTACAATGAGCAGTTCTTC. Protein sequence: CATSERPGQVYNEQFF. The chain combines TRBV24-1 with TRBJ2-1; 8 nucleotides agree with TRBD1. The CDR3 has 16 residues. Germline V gene sequence: CDR1 KGHDR, CDR2 SFDVKD. Unmatched junction bases numbered 7, after V lost 4 bases and J lost 3 bases.

V usage is TRBV19 and J usage is TRBJ1-2; the D is unclear. This CDR3 spans 12 amino acids. V lost 5 bases to trimming and J lost 8 bases, with 12 bases between them. The germline V gene encodes CDR1 LNHDA and CDR2 SQIVND (reference sequence). CDR3 loop: CASSLGFWGYTF. In nucleotides, the CDR3 is TGTGCCAGTAGTCTGGGCTTTTGGGGCTACACCTTC.

V gene TRBV18 combines with J gene TRBJ2-2; 7 bases agree with TRBD1. The CDR3 has 14 residues. Germline V gene lookup returns CDR1 KGHSH and CDR2 LQKENI. Trimming at V came to 6 bases and at J to 4 bases, leaving 5 bases not matched to a gene. CDR3 sequence reads: CASSRTGLTGELFF. CDR3 in DNA: TGTGCCAGCTCGAGGACAGGCCTCACCGGGGAGCTGTTTTTT.

V and J are TRBV3-1 (or the pseudogene TRBV3-2) and TRBJ2-7; D is perhaps TRBD2 (5 bases). V shed 4 bases and J shed 3 bases, with 16 bases lying between them. There are 15 residues in the CDR3. Germline CDR1 reads LGHDT; CDR2 reads YNNKEL (reference sequence). CDR3 nucleotide sequence: TGTGCCAGCAGCCCTACGGGGTCTGTTAGCTACGAGCAGTACTTC. Protein product: CASSPTGSVSYEQYF.

J is TRBJ2-1 and V is TRBV20-1; 11 bases agree with TRBD2. The V segment lost 3 bases and the J segment 6 bases; nucleotides outside the gene matches: 7. The CDR3 consists of 15 residues. Germline assignment: CDR1 DFQATT and CDR2 SNEGSKA (reference sequence). This CDR3 reads CSASIGGLAANEQFF. CDR3 DNA: TGCAGTGCTAGTATAGGGGGACTAGCGGCCAATGAGCAGTTCTTC.